This T cell receptor (beta chain) stems from a study of blood T cell repertoires in COVID-19. Whole-study context: The analysed material was cDNA or gDNA that came from T cells, B-cell-depleted T cells, or PBMCs.

Source study methods: The authors estimated nucleated cell counts from reference gene primer amplification. Only in-frame clones appear in the TCRdb table, and some are missing; sequencing was by immunoSEQ multiplex PCR. V and J calls and clone size are those listed in that table; D and trimming were worked out from the DNA. The sample lists about 160,000 clones; about 85% were seen once. J was trimmed by 0 bases and V by 1 base; bases with no gene match: 4. The CDR3 runs to 16 residues. Germline V lookup: CDR1 LNHDA, CDR2 SQIVND (reference sequence). Sample: peripheral blood. This TCR was sampled from a woman aged 45-65 years with COVID-19, enrolled during active disease. This rearrangement joins TRBV19 to TRBJ1-1; 8 bases line up with TRBD1. As DNA, the CDR3 is TGTGCCAGTAGTATAGGGGGACAGGTAATGAACACTGAAGCTTTCTTT. Translation: CASSIGGQVMNTEAFF.